These 5 T cell receptor beta chains were sequenced from one sample in a study of blood T cells in healthy people across ages. Together with a sample-barcoded 5' primer, a J-beta primer mix was included in a second PCR lasting about 6 to 11 cycles. TCRdb analysed the 5' RACE reads with MiXCR anew, one entry per CDR3 protein. The sample has about 1.5 million distinct CDR3 sequences; around 40% are singletons. Input material: blood. These receptors were collected from a woman aged 18-29 years in good health.

This clonotype was seen at least ten times. The chain employs TRBV7-2 and TRBJ1-2, with D tentatively TRBD1 (5 bases). V was shortened by 3 bases and J by 5 bases, with 10 bases between the two germline ends. There are 13 residues in the CDR3. Germline V gives CDR1 SGHTA, CDR2 FQGNSA. In DNA form, the CDR3 reads TGTGCCAGCAGCTTCGACAGCAATTATGGCTACACCTTC. Its protein is CASSFDSNYGYTF.

The sample holds a few counts of this clonotype. The V call is TRBV7-9, the J call TRBJ2-4; D remains ambiguous. TRBJ2-5 explains the end of the DNA better; the J call may be wrong. CDR3 length: 13 amino acids. Germline CDR1 and CDR2: SEHNR and FQNEAQ (reference sequence). The CDR3 is CASSLMIQETQYF. CDR3 nucleotide sequence: TGTGCCAGCAGCTTAATGATACAAGAGACCCAGTACTTC.

V is TRBV7-9 and J is TRBJ2-7; D gene uncertain. There are 17 residues in the CDR3. Trimming took off 2 bases at V and 2 bases at J, with 19 bases between the two ends. Germline assignment: CDR1 SEHNR and CDR2 FQNEAQ (reference sequence). In DNA, the CDR3 is TGTGCCAGCAGCTTATACCCCCAAAGCGATCCAGCCTACGAGCAGTACTTC. Protein: CASSLYPQSDPAYEQYF.

The chain couples TRBV9 to TRBJ2-1; 12 nucleotides align to TRBD1. The CDR3 extends over 16 amino acids. J was trimmed by 10 bases and V by 3 bases; bases with no gene match: 11. From germline, CDR1 is SGDLS and CDR2 YYNGEE. The DNA of the CDR3 is TGTGCCAGCAGCGCCCTCGGGACAGGGGGCATCCACGAGCAGTTCTTC. This sequence encodes CASSALGTGGIHEQFF.

This chain connects TRBV27 to TRBJ2-7; D unresolved. The germline V gene has CDR1 MNHEY and CDR2 SMNVEV (reference sequence). V was cut by 6 bases and J by 1 base, with 13 bases left in between. The CDR3 totals 14 residues. CDR3 residues: CASSPYPGSYEQYF. In DNA form, the CDR3 reads TGTGCCAGCAGCCCGTACCCCGGGTCCTACGAGCAGTACTTC.